The 21 T cell receptor beta chains given below trace back to one sample, sequenced in a study of blood T cell repertoires in COVID-19. Sequencing used immunoSEQ multiplex PCR; TCRdb keeps in-frame clones, though not all of them. The sample gives 90,000 or so clones, around 89% of which show up once; about 0.51% is in the top ten. The sample taken for sequencing was peripheral blood. The receptor source for this set is a man between 60 and 75 years old with acute or convalescent COVID-19.

This chain links TRBV18 with TRBJ1-4; D is ambiguous. Trimming stripped 4 bases from V and 0 bases from J, with 12 bases between. The CDR3 extends over 16 amino acids. Germline assignment: CDR1 KGHSH and CDR2 LQKENI. The CDR3 DNA sequence: TGTGCCAGCTCACGGAGCCCCCCGACAACTAATGAAAAACTGTTTTTT. Translating it yields CASSRSPPTTNEKLFF. The full variable domain, with the rest looked up from reference TRBV18 and TRBJ1-4, is NAGVMQNPRHLVRRRGQEARLRCSPMKGHSHVYWYRQLPEEGLKFMVYLQKENIIDESGMPKERFSAEFPKEGPSILRIQQVVRGDSAAYFCASSRSPPTTNEKLFFGSGTQLSVL.

V gene TRBV7-2 combines with J gene TRBJ2-1, with 8 bases lining up with TRBD2. The CDR3 totals 15 residues. The germline V gene has CDR1 SGHTA and CDR2 FQGNSA. The V gene end was trimmed by 5 bases and the J gene end by 9 bases; junction bases not matched to a gene: 12. The CDR3 nucleotides are TGTGCCAGCAGCCCCCGGGGTAGCGGGATTCCTGAGCAGTTCTTC. Translation gives CASSPRGSGIPEQFF.

This clone turned up a few times. V is TRBV5-1 and J is TRBJ2-2, with 15 nucleotides matching TRBD2. Trimming removed 4 bases from V and 4 bases from J; junction bases left unmatched: 5. Germline CDR1 and CDR2: SGHRS and YFSETQ. CDR3 size: 17 residues. The CDR3 DNA reads as TGCGCCAGCAGCCGCGGACTAGCGGGAGGGCCCACCGGGGAGCTGTTTTTT. This gives the protein CASSRGLAGGPTGELFF. Variable domain in full (rest from reference TRBV5-1 and TRBJ2-2): KAGVTQTPRYLIKTRGQQVTLSCSPISGHRSVSWYQQTPGQGLQFLFEYFSETQRNKGNFPGRFSGRQFSNSRSEMNVSTLELGDSALYLCASSRGLAGGPTGELFFGEGSRLTVL.

The chain recombines TRBV5-1 with TRBJ1-1; possibly TRBD1 for D (5 bases). Trimming cost V 2 bases and J 7 bases, with 15 bases left between them. There are 14 residues in the CDR3. Germline V gene data show CDR1 as SGHRS and CDR2 as YFSETQ. CDR3 bases: TGCGCCAGCAGCTTTGGGGCAGCCTCTAGTGAAGCTTTCTTT. Protein product: CASSFGAASSEAFF.

This chain connects TRBV24-1 to TRBJ2-2; D gene ambiguous. Between the trimmed V and J ends, which lost 5 bases and 7 bases, there was a span of 16 bases. CDR3 size: 15 residues. Germline lookup yields CDR1 KGHDR and CDR2 SFDVKD. The CDR3 nucleotides are TGTGCCACCAGTGCCGGGTTCCCCATCGGCGGGGAGCTGTTTTTT. Amino acids: CATSAGFPIGGELFF.

This clone has a handful of counts. The chain couples TRBV5-1 to TRBJ1-1, with no clear D. The germline V gene encodes CDR1 SGHRS and CDR2 YFSETQ. The CDR3 spans 13 residues. V was trimmed by 4 bases and J by 1 base, leaving 8 bases between them. CDR3 bases: TGCGCCAGCAGCGTGGACGGGAACACTGAAGCTTTCTTT. Its translation: CASSVDGNTEAFF.

The V gene is TRBV5-1, the J gene TRBJ2-2; 7 bases line up with TRBD1. The CDR3 consists of 14 residues. CDR1 is SGHRS and CDR2 is YFSETQ in the germline V gene. Germline trimming cut 5 bases from V and 5 bases from J; bases unmatched to any gene: 6. The CDR3: CASRTGSDTGELFF. The CDR3 DNA sequence: TGCGCCAGCAGGACAGGGAGTGATACCGGGGAGCTGTTTTTT.

The chain employs TRBV5-1 and TRBJ2-1; maybe TRBD2 (7 bases). V was pared by 1 base and J by 8 bases, with 13 bases between. From germline, CDR1 is SGHRS and CDR2 YFSETQ. The CDR3 loop spans 14 amino acids. The CDR3 DNA sequence: TGCGCCAGCAGCTTGTGGGGGGGCCGGGATGAGCAGTTCTTC. Translation: CASSLWGGRDEQFF.

V usage is TRBV27 and J usage is TRBJ1-2; TRBD1 is a possible D gene (6 bases). Trimming took off 10 bases at V and 6 bases at J, with 12 bases between the two ends. This CDR3 contains 11 residues. CDR1 is MNHEY and CDR2 is SMNVEV in the germline V gene (reference sequence). Here the CDR3 reads CAIGGADGYTF. CDR3 in DNA: TGTGCCATCGGGGGGGCGGATGGCTACACCTTC.

The chain is built from TRBV2 and TRBJ2-1, with a possible D match to TRBD1 (6 bases). This CDR3 is built from 15 residues. Trimming left V 2 bases short and J 3 bases short, with 11 bases between. Germline CDR1 SNHLY, CDR2 FYNNEI. As DNA, the CDR3 is TGTGCCAGCAGTGAATTGAGGGGGATCTACAATGAGCAGTTCTTC. Its translation: CASSELRGIYNEQFF. The full variable domain, its missing parts supplied by reference TRBV2 and TRBJ2-1, is EPEVTQTPSHQVTQMGQEVILRCVPISNHLYFYWYRQILGQKVEFLVSFYNNEISEKSEIFDDQFSVERPDGSNFTLKIRSTKLEDSAMYFCASSELRGIYNEQFFGPGTRLTVL.

This chain joins TRBV5-4 and TRBJ1-2; 8 bases align to TRBD1. After removal of 0 bases from V and 8 bases from J, the junction contained 9 bases not matched to a gene. CDR1 and CDR2 from the germline V gene are SGHNT and YYREEE (reference sequence). There are 15 residues in the CDR3. The CDR3 loop reads CASSLGQGRSPGYTF. CDR3 in DNA: TGTGCCAGCAGCTTGGGACAGGGGCGTTCTCCGGGCTACACCTTC.

The CDR3 reads CASSLGGQGSYGYTF. The CDR3 DNA sequence: TGTGCCAGCAGCTTAGGTGGACAGGGAAGCTATGGCTACACCTTC. The J gene is TRBJ1-2, the V gene TRBV7-3; the match to TRBD1 covers 8 bases. J was trimmed by 4 bases and V by 2 bases; bases with no gene match: 6. Germline lookup yields CDR1 SGHTA and CDR2 FQGTGA. This CDR3 is built from 15 residues.

The V call is TRBV19, the J call TRBJ1-6; 7 nucleotides align to TRBD1. CDR1 LNHDA and CDR2 SQIVND come from the germline V gene (reference sequence). V gave up 6 bases and J gave up 7 bases; unmatched junction bases: 6. The CDR3 is 14 amino acids. The CDR3 spells CASRRQGMNSPLHF. In DNA form, the CDR3 reads TGTGCCAGTAGAAGACAGGGAATGAATTCACCCCTCCACTTT.

The J gene is TRBJ1-2, the V gene TRBV20-1; D possibly corresponds to TRBD1 (6 bases). CDR1 is DFQATT, CDR2 SNEGSKA, per germline (reference sequence). The CDR3 is 11 residues long. Trimming removed 2 bases from V and 8 bases from J, with 9 bases in between. As DNA, the CDR3 is TGCAGTGCTAGATCAGGGGTCGGCTACACCTTC. Translated: CSARSGVGYTF.

The chain links TRBV4-1 to TRBJ1-1; 7 positions agree with TRBD1. J gave up 1 base and V 4 bases, and 9 bases lay outside the gene matches. This CDR3 is 16 amino acids long. In germline, CDR1 is MGHRA, CDR2 YSYEKL. CDR3 residues: CASSPTPDRANTEAFF. As DNA, the CDR3 is TGCGCCAGCAGCCCGACCCCCGACAGGGCGAACACTGAAGCTTTCTTT.

The rearrangement joins TRBV5-6 to TRBJ2-6, with D uncertain. The CDR3 is 15 amino acids. V shed 4 bases and J shed 5 bases, with 13 bases lying between them. Germline lookup yields CDR1 SGHDT and CDR2 YYEEEE. The CDR3 loop reads CASSTTVLRANVLTF. CDR3 nucleotide sequence: TGTGCCAGCAGCACCACAGTTCTAAGGGCCAACGTCCTGACTTTC. The full variable domain, its missing parts supplied by reference TRBV5-6 and TRBJ2-6, is DAGVTQSPTHLIKTRGQQVTLRCSPKSGHDTVSWYQQALGQGPQFIFQYYEEEERQRGNFPDRFSGHQFPNYSSELNVNALLLGDSALYLCASSTTVLRANVLTFGAGSRLTVL.

This clone was picked up a small number of times. J is TRBJ1-5 and V is TRBV7-2; perhaps TRBD1 as D (6 bases). V was pared by 1 base and J by 4 bases, with 11 bases between. Germline V lookup: CDR1 SGHTA, CDR2 FQGNSA. This CDR3 is 15 amino acids long. The CDR3 bases are TGTGCCAGCAGCTTAGTAGGGGGTACGAATCAGCCCCAGCATTTT. It encodes CASSLVGGTNQPQHF. The full variable domain, with the rest looked up from reference TRBV7-2 and TRBJ1-5, is GAGVSQSPSNKVTEKGKDVELRCDPISGHTALYWYRQSLGQGLEFLIYFQGNSAPDKSGLPSDRFSAERTGGSVSTLTIQRTQQEDSAVYLCASSLVGGTNQPQHFGDGTRLSIL.

This chain uses TRBV5-1 with TRBJ2-2; the D gene is possibly TRBD1 (6 bases). Germline V gene sequence: CDR1 SGHRS, CDR2 YFSETQ. V was cut by 6 bases and J by 1 base, with 10 bases left in between. The CDR3 has 14 residues. The CDR3 region is CASKGQQNTGELFF. CDR3 nucleotide sequence: TGCGCCAGCAAGGGACAACAGAACACCGGGGAGCTGTTTTTT.

This chain connects TRBV19 to TRBJ2-1; TRBD2 agrees at 12 bases. CDR1 is LNHDA and CDR2 is SQIVND in the germline V gene (reference sequence). The ends lost 0 bases at V and 3 bases at J; junction bases unmatched: 9. The CDR3 consists of 19 residues. The CDR3 spells CASSIDWGSGLAGYNEQFF. The CDR3 nucleotides read TGTGCCAGTAGTATAGATTGGGGGTCGGGACTAGCGGGCTACAATGAGCAGTTCTTC.

The V and J genes are TRBV28 and TRBJ1-1, with D unclear. CDR1 is MDHEN, CDR2 SYDVKM, per germline. V gave up 2 bases and J gave up 7 bases, with 8 bases separating them. CDR3 length: 12 residues. The CDR3 bases are TGTGCCAGCAGTTTAACCGGGAATGAAGCTTTCTTT. This encodes CASSLTGNEAFF.

J is TRBJ2-5 and V is TRBV7-9; D not certain. In germline, CDR1 is SEHNR, CDR2 FQNEAQ (reference sequence). The CDR3 is 13 residues long. V lost 5 bases and J 5 bases, leaving 12 bases between the germline ends. The CDR3 nucleotides read TGTGCCAGCAGCGCGCCTGAGGAGGAGACCCAGTACTTC. This codes for CASSAPEEETQYF.